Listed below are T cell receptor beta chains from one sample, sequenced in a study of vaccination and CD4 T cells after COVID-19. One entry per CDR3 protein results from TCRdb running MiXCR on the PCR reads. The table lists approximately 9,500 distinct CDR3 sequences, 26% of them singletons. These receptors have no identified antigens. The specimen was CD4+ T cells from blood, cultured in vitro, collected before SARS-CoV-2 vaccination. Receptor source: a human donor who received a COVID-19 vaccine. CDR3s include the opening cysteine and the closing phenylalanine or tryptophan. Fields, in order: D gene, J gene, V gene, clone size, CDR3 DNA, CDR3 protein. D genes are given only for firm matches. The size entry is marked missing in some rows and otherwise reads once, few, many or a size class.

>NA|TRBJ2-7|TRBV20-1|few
TGCAGTGCTAGCTCAGACCAGGGGGCGCGGCGGGGGACCTCCTACGAGCAGTACTTC
CSASSDQGARRGTSYEQYF
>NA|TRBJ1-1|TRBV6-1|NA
TGTGCCAGCAGTGAATCGAGGAGCACTGAAGCTTTCTTT
CASSESRSTEAFF
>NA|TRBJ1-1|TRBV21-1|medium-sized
TGTGCCAGCAGCACCCCGGACAGGTTTCGAAACACTGAAGCTTTCTTT
CASSTPDRFRNTEAFF
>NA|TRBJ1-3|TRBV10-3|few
TGTGCCATCGGGGGAGGGAGGCCTTCTGGAAACACCATATATTTT
CAIGGGRPSGNTIYF
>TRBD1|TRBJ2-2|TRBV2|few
TGTGCCAGCGGGACAGGGGGAAACACCGGGGAGCTGTTTTTT
CASGTGGNTGELFF
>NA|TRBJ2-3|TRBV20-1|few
TGCAGTGCTAGAGGCGAGACTACCACAGATACGCAGTATTTT
CSARGETTTDTQYF
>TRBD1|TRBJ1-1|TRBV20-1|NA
TGCAGTGCTCCAAGGACAGGGGGCGAAGGCACTGAAGCTTTCTTT
CSAPRTGGEGTEAFF
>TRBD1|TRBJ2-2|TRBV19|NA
TGTGCCAGTAGGTACAGGGGGTTAACAGGAGGGGAGCTGTTTTTT
CASRYRGLTGGELFF
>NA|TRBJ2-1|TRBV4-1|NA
TGCGCCAGCAGCCAAGATTGGGGGAACACCTACAATGAGCAGTTCTTC
CASSQDWGNTYNEQFF
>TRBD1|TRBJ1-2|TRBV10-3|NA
TGTGCCATCAGTGAGTCTAGGGACAGCCTCTATGGCTACACCTTC
CAISESRDSLYGYTF
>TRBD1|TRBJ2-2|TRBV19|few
TGTGCCAGTAGTCGGACAGGGGAGAACACCGGGGAGCTGTTTTTT
CASSRTGENTGELFF
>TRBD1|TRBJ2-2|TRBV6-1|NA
TGTGCCAGCAGTGACGGACAGGCCGGGGAGCTGTTTTTT
CASSDGQAGELFF
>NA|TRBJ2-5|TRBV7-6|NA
TGTGCCAGCAGCTCAGGTGCGGAAGAGACCCAGTACTTC
CASSSGAEETQYF
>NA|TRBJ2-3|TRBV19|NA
TGTGCCAGTAGTATGATCTTCCGAAACACAGATACGCAGTATTTT
CASSMIFRNTDTQYF
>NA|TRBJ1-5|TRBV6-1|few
TGTGCCAGCAGTGAACCAGATCAGCCCCAGCATTTT
CASSEPDQPQHF
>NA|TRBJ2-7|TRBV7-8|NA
TGTGCCAGCAGCTTAGCGCAAGCGAGGGCCTCCTACGAGCAGTACTTC
CASSLAQARASYEQYF
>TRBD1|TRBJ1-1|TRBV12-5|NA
TGTGCTAGTGGTTTGTCGGGACAGGGAAGCCAAGCTTTCTTT
CASGLSGQGSQAFF
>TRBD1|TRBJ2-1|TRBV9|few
TGTGCCAGCAGTAGGAGGGGGGACAGGATCAACAATGAGCAGTTCTTC
CASSRRGDRINNEQFF
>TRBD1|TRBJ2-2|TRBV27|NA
TGTGCCAGCAGTTTAGTTTCAGGGGGCTACACCGGGGAGCTGTTTTTT
CASSLVSGGYTGELFF
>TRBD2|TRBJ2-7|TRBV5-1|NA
TGCGCCAGCAGCTTGCAGGGTGGCGGGGGATTCGTCCCATACGAGCAGTACTTC
CASSLQGGGGFVPYEQYF
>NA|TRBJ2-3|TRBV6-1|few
TGTGCCAGCAGAGCGGACTTTAGCACAGATACGCAGTATTTT
CASRADFSTDTQYF
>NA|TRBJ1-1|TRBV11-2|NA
TGTGCCAGCACCCCCGGGTTAAGGACTGAAGCTTTCTTT
CASTPGLRTEAFF
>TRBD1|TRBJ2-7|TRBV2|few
TGTGCCAGCAGTGGTAGACAGGGGATGTACGAGCAGTACTTC
CASSGRQGMYEQYF
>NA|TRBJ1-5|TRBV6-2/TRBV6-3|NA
TGTGCCAGCAGTTATTCATATCAGCCCCAGCATTTT
CASSYSYQPQHF
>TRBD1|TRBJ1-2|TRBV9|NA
TGTGCCAGCAGCGTATATCCAGGGGGCCACTACTATGGCTACACCTTC
CASSVYPGGHYYGYTF
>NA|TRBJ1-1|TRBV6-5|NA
TGTGCCAGCAGTTACTCGGGGTCGCAGAGCACTGAAGCTTTCTTT
CASSYSGSQSTEAFF
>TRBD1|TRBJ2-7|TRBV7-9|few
TGTGCCAGCAGCTTAGGGATGCGACAGGGGAACGAGCAGTACTTC
CASSLGMRQGNEQYF
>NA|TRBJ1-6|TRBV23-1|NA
TGCGCCAGCAGTCAAGCCCCGGGACACCAGAATAATTCACCCCTCCACTTT
CASSQAPGHQNNSPLHF
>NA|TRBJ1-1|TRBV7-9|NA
TGTGCCAGCAGCGGCCAGGAGAACACTGAAGCTTTCTTT
CASSGQENTEAFF
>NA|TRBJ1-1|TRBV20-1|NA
TGCAGTGCTAAGGCGGGGGCCATGAACACTGAAGCTTTCTTT
CSAKAGAMNTEAFF
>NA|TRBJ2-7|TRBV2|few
TGTGCCAGCAGTGATGTGGTAGCGAGTAAAGAGCAGTACTTC
CASSDVVASKEQYF
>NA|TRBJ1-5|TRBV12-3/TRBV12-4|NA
TGTGCCAGCAGAGGACAGAATAGCAATCAGCCCCAGCATTTT
CASRGQNSNQPQHF
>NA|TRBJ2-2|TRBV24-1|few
TGTGCCACAGGGAAGGATGTGACCGGGGAGCTGTTTTTT
CATGKDVTGELFF
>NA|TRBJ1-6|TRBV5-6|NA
TGTGCCAGCAGCTTGGACGTCCTTATCAATTCACCCCTCCACTTT
CASSLDVLINSPLHF
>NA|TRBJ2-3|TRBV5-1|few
TGCGCCAGCAGCTTGGCACAGACCACAGATACGCAGTATTTT
CASSLAQTTDTQYF
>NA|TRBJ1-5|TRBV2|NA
TGTGCCAGCAGTGAATGGTCGGGGGATGGCAATCAGCCCCAGCATTTT
CASSEWSGDGNQPQHF
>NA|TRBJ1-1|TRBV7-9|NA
TGTGCCAGCAGCCGTGCTTGGGCCGGGCCTGCGGACACTGAAGCTTTCTTT
CASSRAWAGPADTEAFF
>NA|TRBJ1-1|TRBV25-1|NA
TGTGCCAGCAGTGATAGGTTGGGGGGGTGGGCTTTCTTT
CASSDRLGGWAFF
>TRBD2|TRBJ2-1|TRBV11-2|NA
TGTGCCAGCAGCTTACAAGCGGGGGGGCTTAATGAGCAGTTCTTC
CASSLQAGGLNEQFF
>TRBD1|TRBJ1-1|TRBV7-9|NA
TGTGCCAGCAGCTTTAGGGACAGGGGTAACACTGAAGCTTTCTTT
CASSFRDRGNTEAFF
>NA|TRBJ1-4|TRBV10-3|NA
TGTGCCATCAGTGAGGGGGATCTTAATGAAGAACTGTTTTTT
CAISEGDLNEELFF
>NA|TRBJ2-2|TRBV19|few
TGTGCCAGTAGTACTTTGACAGATACTAGGACCGGGGAGCTGTTTTTT
CASSTLTDTRTGELFF
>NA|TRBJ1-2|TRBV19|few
TGTGCCAGTAATACAGGGTCGGCTAACTATGGCTACACCTTC
CASNTGSANYGYTF
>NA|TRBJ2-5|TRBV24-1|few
TGTGCCACCAGTGATGGACAGTACCAAGAGACCCAGTACTTC
CATSDGQYQETQYF
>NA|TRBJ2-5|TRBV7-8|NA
TGTGCCAGCAGCTCCGGGAGACAAGAGACCCAGTACTTC
CASSSGRQETQYF
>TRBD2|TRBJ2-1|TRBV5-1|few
TGCGCCAGCAGCTTGCACCTAGCGGGGAACTACAATGAGCAGTTCTTC
CASSLHLAGNYNEQFF